The T cell receptor beta chain under discussion was sequenced for a study of blood T cell repertoires in COVID-19. Study-level information: Acute and convalescent COVID-19 specimens originated in the United States, Italy and Spain. T cells, B-cell-depleted T cells, or PBMCs supplied cDNA or gDNA.

The CDR3 covers 15 residues. Germline CDR1 and CDR2: MGHRA and YSYEKL. V lost 1 base and J lost 4, with 11 bases in between. Original methodology: Scientists estimated how many nucleated cells there were by amplifying reference gene primers. Sequencing was performed with immunoSEQ multiplex PCR; in TCRdb, only in-frame clones are kept and a portion is missing. Clone size and V and J calls were adopted from that table, with D and trimming inferred from the DNA. Found here are 150,000 to 200,000 clones, about four fifths of them singletons; the top ten hold about a tenth. The clonotype comes from an older man with active or convalescent COVID-19. This chain links TRBV4-1 with TRBJ2-1; possible D gene TRBD1, 5 bases. Sequenced material: peripheral blood. The CDR3 reads CASSQAQGPYNEQFF. The DNA of the CDR3 is TGCGCCAGCAGCCAAGCCCAGGGCCCGTACAATGAGCAGTTCTTC.